This is a list of T cell receptor beta chains from one sample in a study of persistence of HIV-infected CD4 T cells. For these TCRs, the target antigens are not known. Data came from immunoSEQ multiplex PCR; TCRdb stores just in-frame clones and leaves some out. The sample has approximately 12,000 clones; roughly 71% are singletons. Here the sequenced sample was CD4+ T cells sorted from PBMCs after roughly 18-hour stimulation, taken from a patient who received antiretroviral therapy. The source is an adult man with HIV who was CMV-seropositive. Each CDR3 is given with its conserved first and last residue. A D gene is named only where the DNA matches it firmly. Not every row has a clone size; where given, it reads once, few, many or a size class.

CDR3 protein: CASSERGGGSTDTQYF; CDR3 DNA: TGTGCCAGCAGCGAACGCGGGGGGGGGAGCACAGATACGCAGTATTTT; J gene: TRBJ2-3; D gene: TRBD2; clone size: .; V gene: TRBV7-2
CDR3 protein: CASSITGGTNEKLFF; CDR3 DNA: TGTGCCAGCAGCATTACAGGGGGCACTAATGAAAAACTGTTTTTT; J gene: TRBJ1-4; D gene: TRBD1; clone size: .; V gene: TRBV9
CDR3 protein: CASSSLGRTASDTQYF; CDR3 DNA: TGCGCCAGCAGCTCCCTAGGGAGGACAGCCTCAGATACGCAGTATTTT; J gene: TRBJ2-3; D gene: .; clone size: few; V gene: TRBV5-1
CDR3 protein: CASSLETAAANTGELFF; CDR3 DNA: TGTGCCAGCAGCTTAGAAACCGCGGCTGCGAACACCGGGGAGCTGTTTTTT; J gene: TRBJ2-2; D gene: .; clone size: .; V gene: TRBV5-5
CDR3 protein: CASSPGQGGTDIQYF; CDR3 DNA: TGCGCCAGCAGCCCCGGACAGGGCGGGACAGACATTCAGTACTTC; J gene: TRBJ2-4; D gene: TRBD1; clone size: .; V gene: TRBV5-1
CDR3 protein: CASSPSGRYTEAFF; CDR3 DNA: TGTGCCAGCTCACCGTCCGGGCGGTACACTGAAGCTTTCTTT; J gene: TRBJ1-1; D gene: .; clone size: few; V gene: TRBV18
CDR3 protein: CASSQDSSGANVLTF; CDR3 DNA: TGTGCCAGCAGCCAAGATTCTTCTGGGGCCAACGTCCTGACTTTC; J gene: TRBJ2-6; D gene: .; clone size: once; V gene: TRBV3-1/TRBV3-2
CDR3 protein: CATSNDYRVHYGYTF; CDR3 DNA: TGTGCCACCTCCAACGACTACAGGGTTCACTATGGCTACACCTTC; J gene: TRBJ1-2; D gene: .; clone size: .; V gene: TRBV27
CDR3 protein: CASSEGLGGPGTDTQYF; CDR3 DNA: TGTGCCAGCAGTGAAGGTCTCGGGGGGCCGGGCACAGATACGCAGTATTTT; J gene: TRBJ2-3; D gene: .; clone size: .; V gene: TRBV6-1
CDR3 protein: CAQARFSSYNSPLHF; CDR3 DNA: TGCGCCCAGGCCAGGTTTTCCTCCTATAATTCACCCCTCCACTTT; J gene: TRBJ1-6; D gene: .; clone size: medium-sized; V gene: TRBV5-1
CDR3 protein: CASGGGEIGELFF; CDR3 DNA: TGTGCCAGTGGAGGGGGCGAGATCGGGGAGCTGTTTTTT; J gene: TRBJ2-2; D gene: .; clone size: .; V gene: TRBV2
CDR3 protein: CASSRPGQGGEKLFF; CDR3 DNA: TGTGCCAGCAGCCGGCCGGGACAGGGTGGCGAAAAACTGTTTTTT; J gene: TRBJ1-4; D gene: TRBD1; clone size: .; V gene: TRBV3-1/TRBV3-2
CDR3 protein: CATSREAGTYEQYF; CDR3 DNA: TGTGCCACCAGCAGAGAGGCAGGGACCTACGAGCAGTACTTC; J gene: TRBJ2-7; D gene: .; clone size: .; V gene: TRBV15
CDR3 protein: CASRRGQGGYTDTQYF; CDR3 DNA: TGTGCCAGCAGGCGGGGACAGGGGGGCTACACAGATACGCAGTATTTT; J gene: TRBJ2-3; D gene: TRBD1; clone size: few; V gene: TRBV7-8
CDR3 protein: CATSRDGRGFTDTQYF; CDR3 DNA: TGTGCCACCAGCAGAGATGGTCGGGGGTTCACAGATACGCAGTATTTT; J gene: TRBJ2-3; D gene: .; clone size: .; V gene: TRBV15
CDR3 protein: CASSQGGPTQPQHF; CDR3 DNA: TGTGCCAGCAGTCAGGGGGGCCCTACCCAGCCCCAGCATTTT; J gene: TRBJ1-5; D gene: TRBD1; clone size: .; V gene: TRBV6-5
CDR3 protein: CASSPGGVSDTQYF; CDR3 DNA: TGCGCCAGCAGCCCAGGGGGTGTCTCAGATACGCAGTATTTT; J gene: TRBJ2-3; D gene: TRBD1; clone size: .; V gene: TRBV10-2
CDR3 protein: CASSIDRGQVGELFF; CDR3 DNA: TGTGCCAGTAGTATAGACAGGGGGCAAGTCGGGGAGCTGTTTTTT; J gene: TRBJ2-2; D gene: TRBD1; clone size: .; V gene: TRBV19
CDR3 protein: CASSPWAGSTDTQYF; CDR3 DNA: TGTGCCAGCTCACCATGGGCGGGAAGCACAGATACGCAGTATTTT; J gene: TRBJ2-3; D gene: .; clone size: .; V gene: TRBV18
CDR3 protein: CASSPAQGAADTQYF; CDR3 DNA: TGTGCCAGCTCACCGGCACAGGGGGCCGCAGATACGCAGTATTTT; J gene: TRBJ2-3; D gene: TRBD1; clone size: .; V gene: TRBV18
CDR3 protein: CASMATDTQYF; CDR3 DNA: TGTGCCAGCATGGCGACAGATACGCAGTATTTT; J gene: TRBJ2-3; D gene: .; clone size: .; V gene: TRBV7-9
CDR3 protein: CASSPMDRIYGYTF; CDR3 DNA: TGTGCCAGCTCACCTATGGACAGGATCTATGGCTACACCTTC; J gene: TRBJ1-2; D gene: TRBD1; clone size: .; V gene: TRBV18
CDR3 protein: CASIDRGNQPQHF; CDR3 DNA: TGTGCCAGTATCGACAGGGGCAATCAGCCCCAGCATTTT; J gene: TRBJ1-5; D gene: TRBD1; clone size: few; V gene: TRBV19
CDR3 protein: CASSLAQTSGGPRTDTQYF; CDR3 DNA: TGTGCCAGCAGCTTAGCTCAGACTAGCGGGGGGCCGCGGACAGATACGCAGTATTTT; J gene: TRBJ2-3; D gene: TRBD2; clone size: .; V gene: TRBV7-6
CDR3 protein: CASSLNRGWDTGELFF; CDR3 DNA: TGTGCCAGCAGCTTAAACAGGGGGTGGGACACCGGGGAGCTGTTTTTT; J gene: TRBJ2-2; D gene: TRBD1; clone size: .; V gene: TRBV7-3
CDR3 protein: CASSVGTNYGYTF; CDR3 DNA: TGTGCCAGCAGCGTAGGAACTAACTATGGCTACACCTTC; J gene: TRBJ1-2; D gene: .; clone size: .; V gene: TRBV9
CDR3 protein: CASSAGVGSSYEQYF; CDR3 DNA: TGTGCCAGCAGTGCAGGGGTTGGGAGCTCCTACGAGCAGTACTTC; J gene: TRBJ2-7; D gene: .; clone size: .; V gene: TRBV28
CDR3 protein: CASSADRTYNSPLHF; CDR3 DNA: TGTGCCAGCAGTGCAGACAGAACCTATAATTCACCCCTCCACTTT; J gene: TRBJ1-6; D gene: .; clone size: .; V gene: TRBV2
CDR3 protein: CASSYSYGDRGYTF; CDR3 DNA: TGTGCCAGCAGTTACTCGTACGGGGATCGGGGCTACACCTTC; J gene: TRBJ1-2; D gene: .; clone size: few; V gene: TRBV6-5
CDR3 protein: CATSRGGGRGMGLITPYEQYF; CDR3 DNA: TGTGCCACCAGCAGAGGTGGTGGGAGGGGCATGGGACTGATCACGCCTTACGAGCAGTACTTC; J gene: TRBJ2-7; D gene: TRBD2; clone size: .; V gene: TRBV15
CDR3 protein: CASSQVSGGPYEQYF; CDR3 DNA: TGTGCCAGCAGCCAAGTTTCGGGGGGCCCTTACGAGCAGTACTTC; J gene: TRBJ2-7; D gene: .; clone size: .; V gene: TRBV3-1/TRBV3-2
CDR3 protein: CASSSTSKPNTGELFF; CDR3 DNA: TGTGCCAGCAGTTCCACTAGCAAGCCGAACACCGGGGAGCTGTTTTTT; J gene: TRBJ2-2; D gene: .; clone size: .; V gene: TRBV7-3
CDR3 protein: CASSRNSGQSF; CDR3 DNA: TGTGCCAGCAGCCGTAACTCAGGGCAATCGTTC; J gene: TRBJ2-7; D gene: .; clone size: .; V gene: TRBV7-9
CDR3 protein: CASSLGGSNQPQHF; CDR3 DNA: TGCGCCAGCAGCTTGGGGGGGAGCAATCAGCCCCAGCATTTT; J gene: TRBJ1-5; D gene: .; clone size: .; V gene: TRBV5-1
CDR3 protein: CASSAPTGGYEQYF; CDR3 DNA: TGTGCCAGCAGCGCCCCGACGGGTGGTTACGAGCAGTACTTC; J gene: TRBJ2-7; D gene: .; clone size: .; V gene: TRBV9
CDR3 protein: CASSRGDQPQHF; CDR3 DNA: TGTGCCAGTAGTCGCGGGGATCAGCCCCAGCATTTT; J gene: TRBJ1-5; D gene: .; clone size: .; V gene: TRBV19
CDR3 protein: CASSQTLSGFGTDTQYF; CDR3 DNA: TGCGCCAGCAGCCAAACCCTTAGCGGTTTTGGCACAGATACGCAGTATTTT; J gene: TRBJ2-3; D gene: .; clone size: .; V gene: TRBV4-1
CDR3 protein: CASSFDSLNTIYF; CDR3 DNA: TGTGCCAGCAGTTTCGACAGCCTAAACACCATATATTTT; J gene: TRBJ1-3; D gene: .; clone size: .; V gene: TRBV28
CDR3 protein: CASSKTGGGPYGYTF; CDR3 DNA: TGTGCCAGCAGCAAAACAGGGGGCGGCCCCTATGGCTACACCTTC; J gene: TRBJ1-2; D gene: TRBD1; clone size: .; V gene: TRBV6-5
CDR3 protein: CASSLGAGWTQETQYF; CDR3 DNA: TGCGCCAGCAGCTTGGGGGCGGGGTGGACCCAAGAGACCCAGTACTTC; J gene: TRBJ2-5; D gene: .; clone size: .; V gene: TRBV5-1
CDR3 protein: CAINDRKGTYEQYF; CDR3 DNA: TGTGCCATCAATGACCGAAAGGGAACCTACGAGCAGTACTTC; J gene: TRBJ2-7; D gene: .; clone size: .; V gene: TRBV10-3
CDR3 protein: CASRVGGHQPQHF; CDR3 DNA: TGTGCCAGCAGGGTAGGGGGGCATCAGCCCCAGCATTTT; J gene: TRBJ1-5; D gene: .; clone size: .; V gene: TRBV2
CDR3 protein: CASGYVEDTEAFF; CDR3 DNA: TGTGCTAGTGGTTACGTGGAGGACACTGAAGCTTTCTTT; J gene: TRBJ1-1; D gene: .; clone size: few; V gene: TRBV12-5
CDR3 protein: CASGRDTDTQYF; CDR3 DNA: TGTGCTAGTGGCAGAGATACCGATACGCAGTATTTT; J gene: TRBJ2-3; D gene: .; clone size: .; V gene: TRBV12-5
CDR3 protein: CASSLQGQGTETQYF; CDR3 DNA: TGCGCCAGCAGCTTGCAGGGACAGGGGACGGAGACCCAGTACTTC; J gene: TRBJ2-5; D gene: TRBD1; clone size: .; V gene: TRBV5-1
CDR3 protein: CASSIGAPTEAFF; CDR3 DNA: TGCGCCAGCAGTATCGGGGCGCCCACTGAAGCTTTCTTT; J gene: TRBJ1-1; D gene: .; clone size: .; V gene: TRBV5-1
CDR3 protein: CASSVDSSNYGYTF; CDR3 DNA: TGTGCCAGCAGCGTAGACAGTTCTAACTATGGCTACACCTTC; J gene: TRBJ1-2; D gene: .; clone size: .; V gene: TRBV9
CDR3 protein: CASSIQGAGGYTF; CDR3 DNA: TGTGCCAGCAGTATTCAGGGGGCTGGGGGCTACACCTTC; J gene: TRBJ1-2; D gene: TRBD1; clone size: few; V gene: TRBV12-3/TRBV12-4
CDR3 protein: CASSIWRADRINEQFF; CDR3 DNA: TGTGCCAGTAGTATCTGGAGGGCGGACAGGATAAATGAGCAGTTCTTC; J gene: TRBJ2-1; D gene: .; clone size: .; V gene: TRBV19
CDR3 protein: CASSFEPGQVFTYNSPLHF; CDR3 DNA: TGTGCCAGCAGCTTTGAACCGGGACAGGTTTTCACCTATAATTCACCCCTCCACTTT; J gene: TRBJ1-6; D gene: TRBD1; clone size: once; V gene: TRBV5-5
CDR3 protein: CATSDDDGQQFF; CDR3 DNA: TGTGCCACCAGTGATGACGACGGGCAGCAGTTCTTC; J gene: TRBJ2-1; D gene: .; clone size: .; V gene: TRBV24-1
CDR3 protein: CASSFDSGGAWDTQYF; CDR3 DNA: TGCGCCAGCAGCTTCGATAGCGGGGGGGCCTGGGATACGCAGTATTTT; J gene: TRBJ2-3; D gene: TRBD2; clone size: medium-sized; V gene: TRBV5-1
CDR3 protein: CSASGGTGKLYEQYF; CDR3 DNA: TGCAGTGCTAGTGGGGGGACAGGAAAGCTTTACGAGCAGTACTTC; J gene: TRBJ2-7; D gene: TRBD1; clone size: .; V gene: TRBV20-1